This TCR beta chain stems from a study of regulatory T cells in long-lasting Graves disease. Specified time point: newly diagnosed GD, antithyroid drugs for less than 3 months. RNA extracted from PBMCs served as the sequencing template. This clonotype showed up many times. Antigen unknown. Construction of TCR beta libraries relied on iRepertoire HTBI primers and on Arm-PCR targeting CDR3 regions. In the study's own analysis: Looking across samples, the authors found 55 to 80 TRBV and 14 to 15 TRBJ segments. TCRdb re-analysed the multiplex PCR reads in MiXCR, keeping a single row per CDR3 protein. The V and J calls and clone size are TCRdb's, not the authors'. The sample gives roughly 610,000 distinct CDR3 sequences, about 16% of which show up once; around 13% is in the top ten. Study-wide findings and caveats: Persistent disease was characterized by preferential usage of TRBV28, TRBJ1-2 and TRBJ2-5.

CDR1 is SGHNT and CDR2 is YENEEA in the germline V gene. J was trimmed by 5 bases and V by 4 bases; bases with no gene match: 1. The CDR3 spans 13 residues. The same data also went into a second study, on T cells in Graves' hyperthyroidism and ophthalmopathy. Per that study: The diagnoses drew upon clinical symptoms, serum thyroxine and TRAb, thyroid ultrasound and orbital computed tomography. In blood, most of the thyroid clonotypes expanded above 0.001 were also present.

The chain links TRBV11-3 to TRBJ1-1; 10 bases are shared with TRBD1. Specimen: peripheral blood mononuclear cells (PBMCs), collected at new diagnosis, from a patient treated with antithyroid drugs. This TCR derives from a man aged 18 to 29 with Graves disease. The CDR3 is CASSWTGGTEAFF. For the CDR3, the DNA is TGTGCCAGCAGCTGGACAGGGGGAACTGAAGCTTTCTTT.